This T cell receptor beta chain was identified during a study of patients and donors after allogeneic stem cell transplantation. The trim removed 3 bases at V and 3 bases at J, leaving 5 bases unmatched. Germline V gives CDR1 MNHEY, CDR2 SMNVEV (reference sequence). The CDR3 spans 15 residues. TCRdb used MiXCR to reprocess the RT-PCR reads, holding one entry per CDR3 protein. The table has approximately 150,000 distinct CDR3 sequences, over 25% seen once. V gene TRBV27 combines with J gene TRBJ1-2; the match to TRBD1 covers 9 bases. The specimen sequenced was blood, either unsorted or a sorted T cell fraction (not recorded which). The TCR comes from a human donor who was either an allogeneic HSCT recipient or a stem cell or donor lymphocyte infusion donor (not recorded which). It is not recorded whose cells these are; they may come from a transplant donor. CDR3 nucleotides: TGTGCCAGCAGTTTTTCCGGGACAGGGCACTATGGCTACACCTTC. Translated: CASSFSGTGHYGYTF.